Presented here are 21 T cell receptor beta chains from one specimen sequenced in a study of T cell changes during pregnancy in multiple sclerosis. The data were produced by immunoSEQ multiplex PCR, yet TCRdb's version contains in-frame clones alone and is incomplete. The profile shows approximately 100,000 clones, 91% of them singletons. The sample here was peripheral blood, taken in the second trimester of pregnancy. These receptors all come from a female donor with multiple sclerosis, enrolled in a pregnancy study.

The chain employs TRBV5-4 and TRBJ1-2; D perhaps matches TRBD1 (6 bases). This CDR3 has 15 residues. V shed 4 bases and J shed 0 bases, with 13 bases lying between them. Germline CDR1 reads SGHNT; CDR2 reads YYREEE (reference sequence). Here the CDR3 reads CASSLGGLANYGYTF. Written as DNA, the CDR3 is TGTGCCAGCAGCCTGGGGGGGCTCGCTAACTATGGCTACACCTTC.

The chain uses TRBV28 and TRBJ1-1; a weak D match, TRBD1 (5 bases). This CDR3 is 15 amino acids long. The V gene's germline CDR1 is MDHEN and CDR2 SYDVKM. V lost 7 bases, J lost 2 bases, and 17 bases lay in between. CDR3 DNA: TGTGCCAGCACGGGGGGGGGTGCGTATAACACTGAAGCTTTCTTT. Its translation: CASTGGGAYNTEAFF.

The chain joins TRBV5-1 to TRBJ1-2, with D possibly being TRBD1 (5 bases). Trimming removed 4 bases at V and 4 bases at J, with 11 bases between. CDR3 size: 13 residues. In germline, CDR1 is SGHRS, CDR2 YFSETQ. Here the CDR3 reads CASSPRDSYGYTF. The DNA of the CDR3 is TGCGCCAGCAGCCCCAGGGATAGCTATGGCTACACCTTC.

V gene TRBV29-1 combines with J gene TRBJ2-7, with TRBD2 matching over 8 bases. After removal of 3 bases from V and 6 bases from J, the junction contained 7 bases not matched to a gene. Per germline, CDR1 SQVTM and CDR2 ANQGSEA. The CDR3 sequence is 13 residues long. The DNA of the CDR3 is TGCAGCGTTGACCGGGAGGGCTCGGGCGAGCAGTACTTC. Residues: CSVDREGSGEQYF.

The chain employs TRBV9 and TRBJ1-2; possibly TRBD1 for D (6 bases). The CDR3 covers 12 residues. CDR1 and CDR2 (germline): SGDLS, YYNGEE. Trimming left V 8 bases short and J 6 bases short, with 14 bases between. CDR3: CASSGALHGYTF. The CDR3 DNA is TGTGCCAGTTCAGGGGCCCTTCATGGCTACACCTTC.

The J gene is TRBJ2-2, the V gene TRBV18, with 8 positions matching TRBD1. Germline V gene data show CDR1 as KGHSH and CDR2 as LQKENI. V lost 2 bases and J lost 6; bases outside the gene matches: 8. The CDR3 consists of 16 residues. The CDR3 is CASSPLGQGRAGELFF. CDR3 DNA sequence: TGTGCCAGCTCACCATTAGGACAGGGAAGAGCCGGGGAGCTGTTTTTT.

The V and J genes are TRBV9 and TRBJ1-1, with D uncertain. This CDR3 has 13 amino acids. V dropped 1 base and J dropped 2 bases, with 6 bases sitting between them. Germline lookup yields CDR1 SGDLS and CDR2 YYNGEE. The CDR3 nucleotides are TGTGCCAGCAGCGTAACGGTAAACACTGAAGCTTTCTTT. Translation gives CASSVTVNTEAFF.

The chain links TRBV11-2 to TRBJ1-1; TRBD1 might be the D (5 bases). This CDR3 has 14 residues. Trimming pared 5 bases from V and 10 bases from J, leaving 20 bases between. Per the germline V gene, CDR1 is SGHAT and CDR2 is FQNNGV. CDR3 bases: TGTGCCAGCAGCCGAGGAGGGGAGGGGCGAGGAGCTTTCTTT. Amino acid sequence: CASSRGGEGRGAFF.

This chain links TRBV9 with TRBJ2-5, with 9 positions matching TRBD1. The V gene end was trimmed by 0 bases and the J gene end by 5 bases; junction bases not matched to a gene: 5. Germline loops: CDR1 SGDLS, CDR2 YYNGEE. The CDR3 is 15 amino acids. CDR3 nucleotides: TGTGCCAGCAGCGTAGGCTACAGGGGGCGGGAGACCCAGTACTTC. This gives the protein CASSVGYRGRETQYF. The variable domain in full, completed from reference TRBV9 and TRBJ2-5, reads DSGVTQTPKHLITATGQRVTLRCSPRSGDLSVYWYQQSLDQGLQFLIQYYNGEERAKGNILERFSAQQFPDLHSELNLSSLELGDSALYFCASSVGYRGRETQYFGPGTRLLVL.

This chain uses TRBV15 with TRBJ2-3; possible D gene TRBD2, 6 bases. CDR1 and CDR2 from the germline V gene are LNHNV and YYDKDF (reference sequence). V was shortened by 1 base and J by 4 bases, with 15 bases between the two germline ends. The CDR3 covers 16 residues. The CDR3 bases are TGTGCCACCAGCAGAGGCTGGGGGGAACGTGCAGATACGCAGTATTTT. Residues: CATSRGWGERADTQYF.

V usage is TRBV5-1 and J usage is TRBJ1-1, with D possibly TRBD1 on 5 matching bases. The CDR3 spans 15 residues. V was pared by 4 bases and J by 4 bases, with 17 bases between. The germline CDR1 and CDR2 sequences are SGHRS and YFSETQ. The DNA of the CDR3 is TGCGCCAGCAGCGGTCTTACAGGACCGGGCACTGAAGCTTTCTTT. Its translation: CASSGLTGPGTEAFF.

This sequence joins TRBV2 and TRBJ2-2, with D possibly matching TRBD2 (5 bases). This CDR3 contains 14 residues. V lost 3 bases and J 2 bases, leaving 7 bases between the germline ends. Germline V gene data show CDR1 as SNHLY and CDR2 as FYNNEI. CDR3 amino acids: CASSDRTNTGELFF. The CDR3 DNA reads TGTGCCAGCAGTGACAGGACTAACACCGGGGAGCTGTTTTTT.

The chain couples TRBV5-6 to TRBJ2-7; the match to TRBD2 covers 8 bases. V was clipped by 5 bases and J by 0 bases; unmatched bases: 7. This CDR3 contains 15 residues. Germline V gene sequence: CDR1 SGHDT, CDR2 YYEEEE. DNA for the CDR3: TGTGCCAGCAGGCGGGGGGCGGGAGTCTCCTACGAGCAGTACTTC. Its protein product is CASRRGAGVSYEQYF.

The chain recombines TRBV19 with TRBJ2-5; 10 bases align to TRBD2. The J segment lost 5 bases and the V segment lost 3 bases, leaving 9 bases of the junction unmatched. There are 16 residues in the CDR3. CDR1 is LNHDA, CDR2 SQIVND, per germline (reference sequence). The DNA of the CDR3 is TGTGCCAGTAGTATTTTGGGGCTAGCGGGAGAGGAGACCCAGTACTTC. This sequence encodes CASSILGLAGEETQYF.

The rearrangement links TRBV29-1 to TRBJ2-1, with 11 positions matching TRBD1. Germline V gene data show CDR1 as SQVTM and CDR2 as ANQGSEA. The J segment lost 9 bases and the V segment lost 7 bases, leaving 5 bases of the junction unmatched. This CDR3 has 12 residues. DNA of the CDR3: TGCAGCGGGGGACAGGGGGTCGGTGAGCAGTTCTTC. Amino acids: CSGGQGVGEQFF.

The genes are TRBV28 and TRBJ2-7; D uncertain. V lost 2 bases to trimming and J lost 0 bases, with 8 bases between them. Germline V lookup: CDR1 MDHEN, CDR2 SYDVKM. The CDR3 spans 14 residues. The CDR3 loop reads CASSLEALSYEQYF. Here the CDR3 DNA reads TGTGCCAGCAGTTTAGAGGCACTCTCCTACGAGCAGTACTTC.

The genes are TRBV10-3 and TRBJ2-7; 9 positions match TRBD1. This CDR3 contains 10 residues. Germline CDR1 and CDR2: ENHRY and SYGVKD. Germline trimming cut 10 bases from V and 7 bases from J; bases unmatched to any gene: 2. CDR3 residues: CANGTGEQYF. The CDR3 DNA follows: TGTGCCAACGGGACAGGGGAGCAGTACTTC.

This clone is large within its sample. CDR3 sequence: CASSQSSGYSNQPQHF. CDR3 nucleotide sequence: TGTGCCAGTAGTCAATCGTCGGGTTATAGCAATCAGCCCCAGCATTTT. The chain has TRBV19 and TRBJ1-5; the D is unclear. V gave up 5 bases and J gave up 0 bases, with 14 bases separating them. This CDR3 has 16 amino acids. Looked up from germline, CDR1 is LNHDA and CDR2 is SQIVND (reference sequence).

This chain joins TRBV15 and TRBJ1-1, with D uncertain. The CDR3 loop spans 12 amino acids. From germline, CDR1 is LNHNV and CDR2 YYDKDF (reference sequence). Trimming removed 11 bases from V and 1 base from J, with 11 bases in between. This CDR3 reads CAASPGNTEAFF. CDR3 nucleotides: TGTGCCGCATCTCCGGGGAACACTGAAGCTTTCTTT.

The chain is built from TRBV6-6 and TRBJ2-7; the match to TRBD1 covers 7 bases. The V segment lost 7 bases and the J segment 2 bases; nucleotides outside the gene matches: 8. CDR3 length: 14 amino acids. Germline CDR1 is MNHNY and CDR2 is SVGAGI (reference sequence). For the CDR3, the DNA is TGTGCCAGCAACCTACAGGGGCCTACCTACGAGCAGTACTTC. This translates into CASNLQGPTYEQYF.

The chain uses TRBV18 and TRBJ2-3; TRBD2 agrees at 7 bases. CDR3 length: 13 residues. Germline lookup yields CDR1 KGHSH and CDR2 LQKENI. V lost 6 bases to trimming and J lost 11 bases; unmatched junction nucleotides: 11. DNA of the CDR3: TGTGCCAGCTCCCTGGGACTAATGACTTTGCAGTATTTT. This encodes CASSLGLMTLQYF.